Detailed here is one T cell receptor beta chain. The antigen remains unidentified. The data derive from a study of T cells in tuberculosis. Study-level findings and limits: GMM-specific TCRs were nearer to active tuberculosis alpha repertoires, suggesting expansion. The TCR-beta difference was not significant; alpha differences partly reflected length.

Some clones are missing from TCRdb's copy, which holds only in-frame ones; the method was immunoSEQ multiplex PCR. The table records around 26,000 clones, 95% to 96% of them present only once. CDR3 length: 14 amino acids. Germline V gene sequence: CDR1 MDHEN, CDR2 SYDVKM. Trimming cost V 6 bases and J 5 bases, with 13 bases left between them. The gene calls are TRBV28 and TRBJ1-4, with D maybe TRBD1 (5 bases). The receptor was derived from a donor aged 10-29 years with latent tuberculosis or without tuberculosis infection. Sequencing used PBMCs. The CDR3 region is CASSAGTENEKLFF. The DNA for the CDR3 is TGTGCCAGCAGCGCCGGGACTGAGAATGAAAAACTGTTTTTT.